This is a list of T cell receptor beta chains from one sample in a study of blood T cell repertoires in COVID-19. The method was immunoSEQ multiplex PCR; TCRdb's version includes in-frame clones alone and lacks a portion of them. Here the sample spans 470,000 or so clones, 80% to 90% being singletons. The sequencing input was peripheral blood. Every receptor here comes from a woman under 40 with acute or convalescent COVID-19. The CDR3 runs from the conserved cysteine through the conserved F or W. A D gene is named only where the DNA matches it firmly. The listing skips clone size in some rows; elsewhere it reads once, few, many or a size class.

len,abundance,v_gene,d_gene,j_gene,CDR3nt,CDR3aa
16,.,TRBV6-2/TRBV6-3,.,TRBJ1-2,TGTGCCAGCAGTACTACGGGAGGGGCCACGTTCTATGGCTACACCTTC,CASSTTGGATFYGYTF
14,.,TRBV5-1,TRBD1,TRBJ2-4,TGCGCCAGCAGCTTACGGCAGGGGGCAAACATTCAGTACTTC,CASSLRQGANIQYF
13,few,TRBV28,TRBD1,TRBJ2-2,TGTGCCAAAGACAGGGCAAACACCGGGGAGCTGTTTTTT,CAKDRANTGELFF
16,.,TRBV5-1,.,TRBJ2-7,TGCGCCAGCAGCTCGACCGAGGGAAAAGTCGCCTACGAGCAGTACTTC,CASSSTEGKVAYEQYF
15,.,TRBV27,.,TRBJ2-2,TGTGCCAGCAGTGGCAGGGGCTTGGCCACCGGGGAGCTGTTTTTT,CASSGRGLATGELFF
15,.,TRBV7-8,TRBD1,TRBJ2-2,TGTGCCAGCATAACCAGGACAGGGAACACCGGGGAGCTGTTTTTT,CASITRTGNTGELFF
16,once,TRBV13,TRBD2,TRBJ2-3,TGTGCCAGCAGCTCAAGGACTAGCGGGATCGAGGATACGCAGTATTTT,CASSSRTSGIEDTQYF
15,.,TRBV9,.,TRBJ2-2,TGTGCCAGCAGCGTAAGGTCAGGGGACACCGGGGAGCTGTTTTTT,CASSVRSGDTGELFF
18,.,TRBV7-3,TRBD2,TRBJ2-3,TGTGCCAGCAGCCAAGGACTAGCGGGGGGTACCTCCACAGATACGCAGTATTTT,CASSQGLAGGTSTDTQYF
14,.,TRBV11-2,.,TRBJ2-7,TGTGCCAGCAGCCCGGAGCCCGTCTCCTACGAGCAGTACTTC,CASSPEPVSYEQYF
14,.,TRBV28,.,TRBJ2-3,TGTGCCAGCTCCCGGGCCGGGGGCACAGATACGCAGTATTTT,CASSRAGGTDTQYF
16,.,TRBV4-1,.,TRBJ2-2,TGCGCCAGCAGCCATATCGGGGGGCCGAACACCGGGGAGCTGTTTTTT,CASSHIGGPNTGELFF
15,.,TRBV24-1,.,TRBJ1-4,TGTGCCACCAGTAGGGGGATAGGTGCGAATGAAAAACTGTTTTTT,CATSRGIGANEKLFF
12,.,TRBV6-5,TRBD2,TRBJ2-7,TGTGCCAGCCGGGGACTATTCTACGAGCAGTACTTC,CASRGLFYEQYF
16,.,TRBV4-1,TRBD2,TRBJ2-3,TGCGCCAGCAGCCAAGGTCCGGGAGGTTTAACAGATACGCAGTATTTT,CASSQGPGGLTDTQYF
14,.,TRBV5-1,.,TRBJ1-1,TGCGCCAGCAGCTTCGCGGGGGGAAACACTGAAGCTTTCTTT,CASSFAGGNTEAFF
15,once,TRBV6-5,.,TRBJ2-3,TGTGCCACTACACCCGGGCAGGGGCGGACAGATACGCAGTATTTT,CATTPGQGRTDTQYF
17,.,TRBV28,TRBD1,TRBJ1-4,TGTGCCAGCAGTTCCGGAGGGGAGACAGGGAAGGGTGAAAAACTGTTTTTT,CASSSGGETGKGEKLFF
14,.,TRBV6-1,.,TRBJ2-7,TGTGCCAGCAGTGACGGCCCAGGAGGCTACGAGCAGTACTTC,CASSDGPGGYEQYF
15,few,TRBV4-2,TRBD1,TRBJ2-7,TGTGCCAGCAGCCAAGTTCAGGGGGCGCTGGACGAGCAGTACTTC,CASSQVQGALDEQYF
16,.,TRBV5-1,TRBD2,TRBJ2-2,TGCGCCAGCCGACTAGCGGGGAGCTCGAACACCGGGGAGCTGTTTTTT,CASRLAGSSNTGELFF
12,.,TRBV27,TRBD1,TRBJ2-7,TGTGCCAGTAGGACAGGGGGCAACGAGCAGTACTTC,CASRTGGNEQYF
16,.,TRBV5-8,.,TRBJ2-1,TGTGCCAGCACCCCAGTGGGCCCTGTCTCTGTAAATGAGCAGTTCTTC,CASTPVGPVSVNEQFF
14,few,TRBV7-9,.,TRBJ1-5,TGTGCCAGCAGCCAAGAAACGGTCAATCAGCCCCAGCATTTT,CASSQETVNQPQHF
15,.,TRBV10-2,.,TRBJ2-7,TGCGCCAGCAGAGAAACAGGGTCCGGTAACTACGAGCAGTACTTC,CASRETGSGNYEQYF
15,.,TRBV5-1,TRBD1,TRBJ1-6,TGCGCCAGCAGCGCCACACAGGGGGCCTATTCACCCCTCCACTTT,CASSATQGAYSPLHF
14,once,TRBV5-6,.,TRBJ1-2,TGTGCCAGCAGCTTTGGCCAGGGCAGGGCTGGCTACACCTTC,CASSFGQGRAGYTF
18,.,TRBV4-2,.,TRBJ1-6,TGTGCCAGCAGCCAAGCCCTCCCTGACAGCTCCTATAATTCACCCCTCCACTTT,CASSQALPDSSYNSPLHF
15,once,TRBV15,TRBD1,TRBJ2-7,TGTGCCACCAGCCCGACCCCGGACAGGGGGGACGAGCAGTACTTC,CATSPTPDRGDEQYF
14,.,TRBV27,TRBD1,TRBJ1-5,TGTGCCAGCGGCTCCAGGGGGCAGGGGCAGCCCCAGCATTTT,CASGSRGQGQPQHF
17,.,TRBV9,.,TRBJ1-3,TGTGCCAGCAGCGTAGCTACCGGCAGGGGATCTGGAAACACCATATATTTT,CASSVATGRGSGNTIYF
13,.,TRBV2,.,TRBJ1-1,TGTGCCAGCGGAGGGGAGTGGAACACTGAAGCTTTCTTT,CASGGEWNTEAFF
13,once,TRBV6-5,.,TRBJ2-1,TGTGCCAGCAAAGATCTAGTTTACAATGAGCAGTTCTTC,CASKDLVYNEQFF
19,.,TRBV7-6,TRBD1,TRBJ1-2,TGTGCCAGCAGCTCCGAGCTCTACGGACAGGGTGGAGGGTTCTATGGCTACACCTTC,CASSSELYGQGGGFYGYTF
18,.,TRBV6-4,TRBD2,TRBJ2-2,TGTGCCAGCATCCCTAGCGGGGGGGCCACTTCGAACACCGGGGAGCTGTTTTTT,CASIPSGGATSNTGELFF
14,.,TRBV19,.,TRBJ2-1,TGTGCCAGTAGCCCCGGGTCCAAATACAATGAGCAGTTCTTC,CASSPGSKYNEQFF
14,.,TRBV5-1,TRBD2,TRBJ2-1,TGCGCCAGCAGGCCGGGGGGAAACTACAATGAGCAGTTCTTC,CASRPGGNYNEQFF
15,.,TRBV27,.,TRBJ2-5,TGTGCCAGCAGTCCGACTCGGGTACTTACTGAGACCCAGTACTTC,CASSPTRVLTETQYF
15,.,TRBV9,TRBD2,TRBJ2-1,TGTGCCAGCAGCGTAGGAGGGACTAGCGGGAATGAGCAGTTCTTC,CASSVGGTSGNEQFF
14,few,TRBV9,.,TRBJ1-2,TGTGCCAGCAGCGTAGACGGCAGGGGTAATGGCTACACCTTC,CASSVDGRGNGYTF
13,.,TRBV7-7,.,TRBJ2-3,TGTGCCAGCAGCTTACGAGACACAGATACGCAGTATTTT,CASSLRDTDTQYF
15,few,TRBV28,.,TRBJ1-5,TGTGCCAGCAGTTGGGGACTCAGGGGCAATCAGCCCCAGCATTTT,CASSWGLRGNQPQHF
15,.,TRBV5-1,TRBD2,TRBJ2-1,TGCGCCAGCAGCCCTCTAGCGGGGGGGCCGACTGAGCAGTTCTTC,CASSPLAGGPTEQFF
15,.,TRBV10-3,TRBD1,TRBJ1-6,TGTGCCATCAGTGACAGGACAGGAGGTAATTCACCCCTCCACTTT,CAISDRTGGNSPLHF
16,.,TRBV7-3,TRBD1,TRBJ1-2,TGTGCCAGCAGCCGGGGACCGGGACAGGGAGGCTATGGCTACACCTTC,CASSRGPGQGGYGYTF
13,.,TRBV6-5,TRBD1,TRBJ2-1,TGTGCCAGTAGACAGGGGGGTCGGAATGAGCAGTTCTTC,CASRQGGRNEQFF
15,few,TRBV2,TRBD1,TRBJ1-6,TGTGCCAGCAGTGAAAGGACAGGGGGGGATTCACCCCTCCACTTT,CASSERTGGDSPLHF
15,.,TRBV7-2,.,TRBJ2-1,TGTGCCAGCAGCTTAGATCCCGCGGTCTACAATGAGCAGTTCTTC,CASSLDPAVYNEQFF
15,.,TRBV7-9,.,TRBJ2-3,TGTGCCAGCAGCTTATTGGCAGGGCGCACAGATACGCAGTATTTT,CASSLLAGRTDTQYF
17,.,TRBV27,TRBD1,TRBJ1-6,TGTGCCAGCAGTCGTCCCGGGACAGGGCCCTATAATTCACCCCTCCACTTT,CASSRPGTGPYNSPLHF
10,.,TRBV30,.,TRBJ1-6,TGTGCCTGGGGAATATCACCCCTCCACTTT,CAWGISPLHF
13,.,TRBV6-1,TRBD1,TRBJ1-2,TGTGCCAGCAGTGAGGGACAGGGCTATGGCTACACCTTC,CASSEGQGYGYTF
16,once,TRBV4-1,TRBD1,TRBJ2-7,TGCGCCAGCAGCCAAGCACTCCGGGACAGGGGTGGCGAGCAGTACTTC,CASSQALRDRGGEQYF